This TCR beta chain was captured by sequencing in a study of T cells in localized non-small cell lung cancer. This clone was counted only a few times. Its matching antigen is unknown. Sequencing was performed with immunoSEQ multiplex PCR; in TCRdb, only in-frame clones are kept and a portion is missing. This table has 13,000 to 15,000 clones, roughly 90% appearing once. This CDR3 region has 13 residues. In germline, CDR1 is SEHNR, CDR2 FQNEAQ (reference sequence). V was cut by 3 bases and J by 4 bases, with 9 bases left in between. Whole-study results and caveats: A median of around 52 clones ranked among the top 100 in tumor appeared in adjacent lung. Higher T cell density in the blood was associated with longer overall survival, whereas higher adjacent-lung clonality associated with shorter survival. The study sequenced only one region of the tumor. As a result, intratumor heterogeneity could not be excluded and remains possible.

The receptor was isolated from a man aged 40 to 70 with stage III lung adenocarcinoma. The V call is TRBV7-9, the J call TRBJ1-1; D unresolved. The material was peripheral blood mononuclear cells, obtained before any cancer treatment. CDR3 sequence: CASSFFGSTEAFF. In DNA, the CDR3 is TGTGCCAGCAGCTTCTTTGGGAGCACTGAAGCTTTCTTT.